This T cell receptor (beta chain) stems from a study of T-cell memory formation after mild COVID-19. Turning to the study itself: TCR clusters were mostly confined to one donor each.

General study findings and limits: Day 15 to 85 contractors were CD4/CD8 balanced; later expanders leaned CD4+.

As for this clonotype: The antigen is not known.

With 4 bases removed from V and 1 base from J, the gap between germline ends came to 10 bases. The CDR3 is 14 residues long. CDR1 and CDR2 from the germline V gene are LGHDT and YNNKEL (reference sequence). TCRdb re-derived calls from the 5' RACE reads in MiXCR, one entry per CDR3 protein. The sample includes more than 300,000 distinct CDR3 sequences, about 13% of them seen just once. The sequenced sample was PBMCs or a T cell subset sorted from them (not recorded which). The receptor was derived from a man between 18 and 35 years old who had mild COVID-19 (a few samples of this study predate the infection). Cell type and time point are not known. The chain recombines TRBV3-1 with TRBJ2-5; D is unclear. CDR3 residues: CASSPLGPQETQYF. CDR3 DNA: TGTGCCAGCAGCCCCTTAGGGCCCCAAGAGACCCAGTACTTC.